The T cell receptor (beta chain) described here comes from a study of blood T cell repertoires in COVID-19. This CDR3 region has 15 residues. With V trimmed by 2 bases and J by 8 bases, 8 bases remained unmatched. Germline loops: CDR1 MNHEY, CDR2 SVGEGT. Libraries were prepared by immunoSEQ multiplex PCR; TCRdb keeps only in-frame clonotypes and omits some of them. There are a few hundred thousand clones in the sample; roughly nine tenths occur only once, and 6.2% lies in the top ten. This chain joins TRBV6-2 or TRBV6-3 and TRBJ1-2; 10 bases agree with TRBD1. Specimen: peripheral blood. This receptor was identified in a man aged 55 to 70 with acute or convalescent COVID-19. In DNA, the CDR3 is TGTGCCAGCAGTTACCCCGGGACAGGGGATGGCGGCTACACCTTC. Its translation is CASSYPGTGDGGYTF.